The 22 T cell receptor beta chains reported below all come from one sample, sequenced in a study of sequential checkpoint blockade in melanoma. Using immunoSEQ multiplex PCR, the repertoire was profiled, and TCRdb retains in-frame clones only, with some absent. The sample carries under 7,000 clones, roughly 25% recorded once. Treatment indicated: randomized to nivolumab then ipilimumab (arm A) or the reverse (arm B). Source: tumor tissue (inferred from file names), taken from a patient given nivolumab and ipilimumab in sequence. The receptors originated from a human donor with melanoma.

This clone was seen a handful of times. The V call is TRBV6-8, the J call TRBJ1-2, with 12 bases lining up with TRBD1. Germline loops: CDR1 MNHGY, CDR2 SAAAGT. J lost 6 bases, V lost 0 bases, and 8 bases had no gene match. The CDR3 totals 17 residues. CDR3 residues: CASSYSPRDRGRDGYTF. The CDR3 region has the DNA TGTGCCAGCAGTTACTCACCCAGGGACAGGGGGCGGGATGGCTACACCTTC.

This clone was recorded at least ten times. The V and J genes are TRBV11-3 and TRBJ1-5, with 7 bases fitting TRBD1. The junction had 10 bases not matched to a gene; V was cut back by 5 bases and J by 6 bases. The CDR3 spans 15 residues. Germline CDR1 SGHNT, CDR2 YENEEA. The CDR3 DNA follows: TGTGCCAGCAGCCGAGGAGGGGGCGGGGGTCAGCCCCAGCATTTT. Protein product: CASSRGGGGGQPQHF.

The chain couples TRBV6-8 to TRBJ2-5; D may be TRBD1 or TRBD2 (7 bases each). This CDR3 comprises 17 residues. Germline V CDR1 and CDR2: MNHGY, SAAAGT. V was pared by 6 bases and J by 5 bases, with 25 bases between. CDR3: CASSPSEAGGGRETQYF. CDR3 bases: TGTGCCAGCAGCCCTTCGGAGGCAGGGGGAGGGAGGGAGACCCAGTACTTC.

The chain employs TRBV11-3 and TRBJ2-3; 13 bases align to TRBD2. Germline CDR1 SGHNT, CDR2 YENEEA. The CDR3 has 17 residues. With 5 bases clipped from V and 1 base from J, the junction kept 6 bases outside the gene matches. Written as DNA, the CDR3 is TGTGCCAGCAGCGGTACTAGCGGGAGGGCCCGCACAGATACGCAGTATTTT. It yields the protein CASSGTSGRARTDTQYF.

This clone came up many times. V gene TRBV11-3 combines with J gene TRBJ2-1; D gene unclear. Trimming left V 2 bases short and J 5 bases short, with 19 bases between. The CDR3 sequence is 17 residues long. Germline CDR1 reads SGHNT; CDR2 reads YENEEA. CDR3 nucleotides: TGTGCCAGCAGCTTACCCCTGGCTGGTAGCAGTCACAATGAGCAGTTCTTC. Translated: CASSLPLAGSSHNEQFF.

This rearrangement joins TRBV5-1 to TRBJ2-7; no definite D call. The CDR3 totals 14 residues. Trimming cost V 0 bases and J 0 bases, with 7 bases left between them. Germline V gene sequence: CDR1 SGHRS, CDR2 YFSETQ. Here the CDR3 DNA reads TGCGCCAGCAGCTTGGCGTCCGGCTCCTACGAGCAGTACTTC. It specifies CASSLASGSYEQYF.

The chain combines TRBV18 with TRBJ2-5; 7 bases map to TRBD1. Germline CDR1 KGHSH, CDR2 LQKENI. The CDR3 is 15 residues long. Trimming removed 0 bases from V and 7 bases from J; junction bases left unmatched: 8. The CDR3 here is CASSPPGQPPGTQYF. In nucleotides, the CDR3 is TGTGCCAGCTCACCACCGGGACAGCCCCCAGGGACCCAGTACTTC.

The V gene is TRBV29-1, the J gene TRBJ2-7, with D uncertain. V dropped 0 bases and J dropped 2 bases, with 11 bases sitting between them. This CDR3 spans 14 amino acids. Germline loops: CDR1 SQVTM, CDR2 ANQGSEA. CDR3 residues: CSVEDPAVAYEQYF. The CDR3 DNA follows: TGCAGCGTTGAAGATCCGGCAGTTGCCTACGAGCAGTACTTC.

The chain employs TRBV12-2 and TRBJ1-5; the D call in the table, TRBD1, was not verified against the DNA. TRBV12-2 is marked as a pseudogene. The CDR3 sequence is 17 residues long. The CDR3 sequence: CASRFRDSADSNQPQHF. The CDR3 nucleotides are TGTGCAAGTCGCTTTCGAGACAGCGCCGATAGCAATCAGCCCCAGCATTTT.

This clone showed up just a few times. In nucleotides, the CDR3 is TGTGCCAGCAGCGTAGGGCTAGGGGCGCCGAGAGTGGCCAATCAGCCCCAGCATTTT. Protein product: CASSVGLGAPRVANQPQHF. The rearrangement uses TRBV9 and TRBJ1-5; possible D gene TRBD1, 5 bases. V gave up 0 bases and J gave up 3 bases, with 22 bases separating them. Germline V lookup: CDR1 SGDLS, CDR2 YYNGEE. This CDR3 has 19 amino acids.

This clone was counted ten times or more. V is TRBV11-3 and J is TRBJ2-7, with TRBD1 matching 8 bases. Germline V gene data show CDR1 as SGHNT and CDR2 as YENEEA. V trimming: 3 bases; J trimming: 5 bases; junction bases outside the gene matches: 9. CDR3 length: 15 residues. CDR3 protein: CASSFQGARFDEQYF. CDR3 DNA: TGTGCCAGCAGCTTCCAGGGGGCTAGGTTCGACGAGCAGTACTTC.

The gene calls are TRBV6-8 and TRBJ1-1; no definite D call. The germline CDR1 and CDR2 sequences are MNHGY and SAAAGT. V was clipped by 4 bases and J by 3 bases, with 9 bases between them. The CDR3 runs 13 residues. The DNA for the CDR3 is TGTGCCAGCAGTTCTGGACCGGACACTGAAGCTTTCTTT. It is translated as CASSSGPDTEAFF.

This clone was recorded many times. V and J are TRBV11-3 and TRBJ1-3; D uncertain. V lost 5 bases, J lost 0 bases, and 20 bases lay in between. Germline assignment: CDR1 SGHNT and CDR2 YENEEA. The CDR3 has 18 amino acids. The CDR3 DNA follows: TGTGCCAGCAGCCGACGTGGTGGTCAGTTCTACTCTGGAAACACCATATATTTT. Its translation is CASSRRGGQFYSGNTIYF.

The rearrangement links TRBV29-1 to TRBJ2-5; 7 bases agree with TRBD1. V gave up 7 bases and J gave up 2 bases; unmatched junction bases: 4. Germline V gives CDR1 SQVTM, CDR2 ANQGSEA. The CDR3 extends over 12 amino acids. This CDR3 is CSAQQGQETQYF. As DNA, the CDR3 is TGCAGCGCTCAACAGGGGCAAGAGACCCAGTACTTC.

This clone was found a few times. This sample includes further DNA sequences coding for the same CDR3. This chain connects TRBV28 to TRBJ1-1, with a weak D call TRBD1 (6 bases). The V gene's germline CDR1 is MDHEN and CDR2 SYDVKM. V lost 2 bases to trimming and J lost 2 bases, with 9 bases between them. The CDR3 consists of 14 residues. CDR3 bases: TGTGCCAGCAGTTTACGCAGGGGTAACACTGAAGCTTTCTTT. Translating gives CASSLRRGNTEAFF.

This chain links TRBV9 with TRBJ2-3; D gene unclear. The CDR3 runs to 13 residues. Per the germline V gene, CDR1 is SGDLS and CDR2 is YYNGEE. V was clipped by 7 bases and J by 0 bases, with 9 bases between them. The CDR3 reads CASSKFSTDTQYF. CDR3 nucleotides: TGTGCCAGCTCCAAATTCAGCACAGATACGCAGTATTTT.

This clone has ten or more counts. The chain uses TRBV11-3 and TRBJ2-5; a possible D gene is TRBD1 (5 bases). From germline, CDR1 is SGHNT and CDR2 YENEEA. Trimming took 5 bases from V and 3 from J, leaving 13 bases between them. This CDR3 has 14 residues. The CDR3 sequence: CASSHIDRKETQYF. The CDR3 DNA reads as TGTGCCAGCAGCCATATCGACAGAAAAGAGACCCAGTACTTC.

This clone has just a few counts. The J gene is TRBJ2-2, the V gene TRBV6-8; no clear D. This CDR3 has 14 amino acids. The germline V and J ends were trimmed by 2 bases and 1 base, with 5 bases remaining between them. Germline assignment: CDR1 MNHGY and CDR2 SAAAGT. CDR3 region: CASSYGENTGELFF. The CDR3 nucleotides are TGTGCCAGCAGTTACGGCGAGAACACCGGGGAGCTGTTTTTT.

Written as DNA, the CDR3 is TGTGCCAGCAGCTCCTGGAGCTCCTACGAGCAGTACTTC. This codes for CASSSWSSYEQYF. This chain connects TRBV28 to TRBJ2-7; D not resolved. V was clipped by 6 bases and J by 0 bases, with 9 bases between them. CDR1 is MDHEN, CDR2 SYDVKM, per germline. CDR3 length: 13 amino acids.

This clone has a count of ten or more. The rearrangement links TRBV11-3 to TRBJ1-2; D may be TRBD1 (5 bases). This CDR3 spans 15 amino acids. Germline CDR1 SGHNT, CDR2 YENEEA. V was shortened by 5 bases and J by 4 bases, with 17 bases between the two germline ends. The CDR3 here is CASSRLDMVSYGYTF. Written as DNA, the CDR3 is TGTGCCAGCAGCCGCTTGGACATGGTGAGCTATGGCTACACCTTC. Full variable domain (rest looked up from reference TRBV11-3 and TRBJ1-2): EAGVVQSPRYKIIEKKQPVAFWCNPISGHNTLYWYLQNLGQGPELLIRYENEEAVDDSQLPKDRFSAERLKGVDSTLKIQPAELGDSAVYLCASSRLDMVSYGYTFGSGTRLTVV.

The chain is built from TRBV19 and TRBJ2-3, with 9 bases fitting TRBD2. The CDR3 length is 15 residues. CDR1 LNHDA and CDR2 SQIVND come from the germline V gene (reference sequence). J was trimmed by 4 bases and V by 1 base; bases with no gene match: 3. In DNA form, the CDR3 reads TGTGCCAGTAGTATAGGGGCGGGAGGGCCAGATACGCAGTATTTT. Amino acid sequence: CASSIGAGGPDTQYF.

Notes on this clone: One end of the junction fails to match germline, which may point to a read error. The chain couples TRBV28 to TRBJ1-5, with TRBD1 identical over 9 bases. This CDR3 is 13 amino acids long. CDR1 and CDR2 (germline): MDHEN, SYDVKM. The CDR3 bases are TGTGCCATCAGTACAGGGGGCTATAAGCCCCAGCATTTT. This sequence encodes CAISTGGYKPQHF.